The sequence of this T cell receptor beta chain was determined in a study of blood T cell repertoires in COVID-19. Study as a whole: Sources were T cells, B-cell-depleted T cells, or PBMCs; the material itself was cDNA or gDNA.

The CDR3 length is 11 residues. V lost 6 bases and J 5 bases, leaving 5 bases between the germline ends. Germline V gene sequence: CDR1 MDHEN, CDR2 SYDVKM. Repertoires were generated with immunoSEQ multiplex PCR, while TCRdb's copy carries only in-frame clones and drops some. The sample records tens of thousands of clones, less than 90% being singletons. The chain has TRBV28 and TRBJ1-5; no firm D call. The sequence was collected from a man in his 60s with acute or convalescent COVID-19. Material: peripheral blood. CDR3: CASRRDQPQHF. For the CDR3, the DNA is TGTGCCAGCAGGCGCGATCAGCCCCAGCATTTT.